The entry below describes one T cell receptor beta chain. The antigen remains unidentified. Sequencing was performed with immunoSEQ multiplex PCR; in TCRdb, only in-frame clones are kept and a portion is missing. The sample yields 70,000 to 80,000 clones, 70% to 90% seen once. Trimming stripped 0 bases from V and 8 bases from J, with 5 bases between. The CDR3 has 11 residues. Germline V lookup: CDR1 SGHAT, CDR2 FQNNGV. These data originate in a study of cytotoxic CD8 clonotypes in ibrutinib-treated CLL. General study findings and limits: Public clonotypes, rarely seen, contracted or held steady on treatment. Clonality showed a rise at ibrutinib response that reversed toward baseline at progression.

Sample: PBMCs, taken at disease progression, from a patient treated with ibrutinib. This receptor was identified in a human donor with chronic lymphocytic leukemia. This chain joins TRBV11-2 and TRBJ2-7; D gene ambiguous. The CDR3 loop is CASSLELKQYF. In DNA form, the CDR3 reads TGTGCCAGCAGCTTAGAACTAAAGCAGTACTTC.